What follows describes a single TCR beta chain. What it binds is unknown. The data derive from a study of immune cell composition in non-small cell lung cancer. Study-level findings and limits: Tumour TCR-beta clonality showed no significant link to smoking pack-years. Clones >0.5% enriched in tumour were rarer in adenocarcinoma (about 35%) than squamous (approximately 80%).

The normal lung sample lay at least 3 cm, and maximally far, from the tumour. Template was genomic DNA from frozen, unsorted single-cell suspensions. Here immunoSEQ multiplex PCR was the method, and the copy in TCRdb shows in-frame clones only, minus some. This sample carries about 6,600 clones, about 79% of them seen once, and the ten largest clones take around 8.6%. The germline CDR1 and CDR2 sequences are LNHDA and SQIVND (reference sequence). The CDR3 is 13 residues long. With 6 bases clipped from V and 4 bases from J, the junction kept 3 bases outside the gene matches. Sequenced: non-adjacent lung tissue. This sequence originates from a human donor with non-small cell lung cancer. The J gene is TRBJ2-5, the V gene TRBV19, with 9 nucleotides matching TRBD1. The CDR3 DNA reads TGTGCCAGTAGCCTGACAGGGGGAGAGACCCAGTACTTC. Amino acid sequence: CASSLTGGETQYF.